This passage covers 24 T cell receptor beta chains from one sample sequenced in a study of blood T cell repertoires in COVID-19. Generated by immunoSEQ multiplex PCR, the TCRdb table keeps only in-frame clones and is missing some. The table shows about 220,000 clones, with roughly 85% occurring only once. Sequencing was carried out using peripheral blood. These receptors were obtained from a man in his fifties or sixties who had recovered from COVID-19.

The J gene is TRBJ2-1, the V gene TRBV15; D possibly corresponds to TRBD2 (6 bases). V gave up 2 bases and J gave up 4 bases, with 15 bases separating them. The CDR3 has 16 residues. Germline-derived CDR1 and CDR2 are LNHNV and YYDKDF (reference sequence). In DNA, the CDR3 is TGTGCCACCAGCAGAAACCCCTTTGGGACTTACAATGAGCAGTTCTTC. Translating gives CATSRNPFGTYNEQFF.

This chain uses TRBV19 with TRBJ1-1; unclear D gene. V gave up 1 base and J gave up 0 bases, with 15 bases separating them. From germline, CDR1 is LNHDA and CDR2 SQIVND (reference sequence). This CDR3 comprises 17 residues. The CDR3 sequence is CASSIGAGRGMNTEAFF. CDR3 coding DNA: TGTGCCAGTAGTATAGGAGCGGGTCGAGGGATGAACACTGAAGCTTTCTTT.

The chain links TRBV30 to TRBJ2-4; no firm D call. Germline-derived CDR1 and CDR2 are GTSNPN and SVGIG (reference sequence). Trimming took off 7 bases at V and 1 base at J, with 17 bases between the two ends. The CDR3 length is 15 residues. The chain's CDR3 is CALRRSLEAKNIQYF. As DNA, the CDR3 is TGTGCCTTGCGACGGAGCCTTGAGGCCAAAAACATTCAGTACTTC.

The genes are TRBV28 and TRBJ1-1; 7 bases match TRBD1. The CDR3 extends over 13 amino acids. Per germline, CDR1 MDHEN and CDR2 SYDVKM. V lost 6 bases to trimming and J lost 8 bases; unmatched junction nucleotides: 9. The CDR3 nucleotides are TGTGCCAGCAGGACAGGGTTACCTCAAGAAGCTTTCTTT. This encodes CASRTGLPQEAFF.

This rearrangement joins TRBV3-1 (or the pseudogene TRBV3-2) to TRBJ2-7; D gene uncertain. Between the trimmed V and J ends, which lost 4 bases and 4 bases, there was a span of 5 bases. The CDR3 runs to 11 residues. The germline CDR1 and CDR2 sequences are LGHDT and YNNKEL (reference sequence). CDR3 coding DNA: TGTGCCAGCAGCCTCAAATACGAGCAGTACTTC. Amino acids: CASSLKYEQYF.

The chain uses TRBV18 and TRBJ2-7, with D possibly TRBD1 on 6 matching bases. Trimming removed 1 base from V and 0 bases from J, with 7 bases in between. Germline V CDR1 and CDR2: KGHSH, LQKENI. This CDR3 spans 14 amino acids. The CDR3 protein is CASSPRQVSYEQYF. The CDR3 DNA follows: TGTGCCAGCTCACCACGACAGGTCTCCTACGAGCAGTACTTC.

The chain joins TRBV15 to TRBJ2-2, with a tentative D call TRBD2 (6 bases). Germline-derived CDR1 and CDR2 are LNHNV and YYDKDF (reference sequence). The length of the CDR3 is 19 residues. The V end lost 1 base, the J end lost 5 bases, and 23 bases lay between the germline ends. CDR3 in amino acids: CATSRGGWTGATGTGELFF. The CDR3, as DNA: TGTGCCACCAGCAGAGGAGGATGGACGGGAGCCACGGGGACCGGGGAGCTGTTTTTT.

The rearrangement links TRBV15 to TRBJ1-6, with a possible D match to TRBD1 (6 bases). Germline values: CDR1 LNHNV, CDR2 YYDKDF (reference sequence). The V gene lost 9 bases and the J gene lost 10 bases, with 16 bases spanning the gap. There are 13 residues in the CDR3. CDR3: CATVRDKGSPLHF. The CDR3 bases are TGTGCCACTGTCCGGGACAAAGGATCACCCCTCCACTTT.

V and J are TRBV3-1 (or the pseudogene TRBV3-2) and TRBJ1-1, with D perhaps TRBD1 (5 bases). V dropped 1 base and J dropped 6 bases, with 9 bases sitting between them. This CDR3 is 13 amino acids long. Germline-derived CDR1 and CDR2 are LGHDT and YNNKEL (reference sequence). CDR3 in DNA: TGTGCCAGCAGCCAAGCAGGGCTTTCTGAAGCTTTCTTT. It specifies CASSQAGLSEAFF.

The V and J genes are TRBV7-2 and TRBJ2-1; the D is unclear. The V and J ends lost 3 bases and 8 bases respectively, with 8 bases between them. The CDR3 has 12 residues. CDR1 and CDR2 from the germline V gene are SGHTA and FQGNSA. CDR3 amino acids: CASSFSRHEQFF. In DNA form, the CDR3 reads TGTGCCAGCAGCTTCTCGCGCCATGAGCAGTTCTTC.

CDR3 amino acids: CASSSSGLAVQETQYF. The CDR3, as DNA: TGTGCCAGCAGCTCGAGTGGGCTAGCGGTACAAGAGACCCAGTACTTC. This chain uses TRBV9 with TRBJ2-5, with 7 bases aligning to TRBD2. The CDR3 runs to 16 residues. The germline gives CDR1 SGDLS, CDR2 YYNGEE. V lost 4 bases to trimming and J lost 2 bases; unmatched junction nucleotides: 11.

In its sample, this clone was seen a few times. The V call is TRBV10-3, the J call TRBJ2-7, with 11 nucleotides matching TRBD1. CDR1 and CDR2 (germline): ENHRY, SYGVKD. CDR3 length: 15 amino acids. With V trimmed by 4 bases and J by 6 bases, 8 bases remained unmatched. CDR3 loop: CAISGRGQGAVEQYF. For the CDR3, the DNA is TGTGCCATCAGTGGCCGCGGACAGGGGGCTGTCGAGCAGTACTTC.

This rearrangement joins TRBV9 to TRBJ2-1; 12 bases agree with TRBD2. The trim removed 0 bases at V and 8 bases at J, leaving 6 bases unmatched. CDR1 is SGDLS and CDR2 is YYNGEE in the germline V gene. The CDR3 is 16 residues long. Here the CDR3 reads CASSVAGLAGMYEQFF. Written as DNA, the CDR3 is TGTGCCAGCAGCGTAGCAGGACTAGCGGGAATGTATGAGCAGTTCTTC.

This clone was observed a single time. J is TRBJ1-5 and V is TRBV7-2, with TRBD1 identical over 10 bases. Unmatched junction bases numbered 6, after V lost 4 bases and J lost 6 bases. The CDR3 consists of 15 residues. From germline, CDR1 is SGHTA and CDR2 FQGNSA. CDR3 sequence reads: CASSSQTGGGQPQHF. The CDR3 region has the DNA TGTGCCAGCAGCTCACAGACAGGGGGCGGTCAGCCCCAGCATTTT.

The CDR3 coding sequence is TGTGCCAGCTCACCAGGATACGCCGCTAGCGGGAGGATCAACGAGCAGTACTTC. It codes for CASSPGYAASGRINEQYF. The V gene is TRBV18, the J gene TRBJ2-7; 11 bases agree with TRBD2. Germline V gene lookup returns CDR1 KGHSH and CDR2 LQKENI. Trimming at V came to 2 bases and at J to 5 bases, leaving 14 bases not matched to a gene. The CDR3 is 18 residues long. Combining the CDR3 with reference TRBV18 and TRBJ2-7 gives the whole variable domain NAGVMQNPRHLVRRRGQEARLRCSPMKGHSHVYWYRQLPEEGLKFMVYLQKENIIDESGMPKERFSAEFPKEGPSILRIQQVVRGDSAAYFCASSPGYAASGRINEQYFGPGTRLTVT.

The rearrangement joins TRBV4-1 to TRBJ2-3, with 10 bases fitting TRBD2. Germline CDR1 MGHRA, CDR2 YSYEKL. The CDR3 is 16 residues long. V was pared by 2 bases and J by 6 bases, with 8 bases of the junction left unmatched. The CDR3 spells CASSQYRLAGTDTQYF. CDR3 nucleotides: TGCGCCAGCAGCCAATACCGACTAGCGGGTACGGATACGCAGTATTTT.

This chain connects TRBV7-9 to TRBJ2-5; 8 bases map to TRBD1. J lost 4 bases, V lost 5 bases, and 6 bases had no gene match. This CDR3 spans 14 amino acids. Germline V gene sequence: CDR1 SEHNR, CDR2 FQNEAQ (reference sequence). The CDR3 protein is CASSPGQGGETQYF. Written as DNA, the CDR3 is TGTGCCAGCAGCCCCGGACAGGGAGGAGAGACCCAGTACTTC.

The chain has TRBV3-1 (or the pseudogene TRBV3-2) and TRBJ2-3; 8 positions match TRBD2. Looked up from germline, CDR1 is LGHDT and CDR2 is YNNKEL (reference sequence). The V and J ends lost 5 bases and 2 bases, in that order; junction bases with no gene match: 6. The CDR3 totals 15 residues. The DNA for the CDR3 is TGTGCCAGCAGCTCGAGACTAGCGCTCACAGATACGCAGTATTTT. This codes for CASSSRLALTDTQYF.

This clone showed up just a few times. The chain recombines TRBV11-2 with TRBJ1-1; D is uncertain. V dropped 5 bases and J dropped 5 bases, with 9 bases sitting between them. The CDR3 loop spans 12 amino acids. In germline, CDR1 is SGHAT, CDR2 FQNNGV. The CDR3 coding sequence is TGTGCCAGCAGCACCTTGCGAACTGAAGCTTTCTTT. Translation gives CASSTLRTEAFF.

J is TRBJ2-5 and V is TRBV7-2, with 11 positions matching TRBD2. The CDR3 extends over 18 amino acids. CDR1 and CDR2 from the germline V gene are SGHTA and FQGNSA. Trimming at V came to 2 bases and at J to 0 bases, leaving 8 bases not matched to a gene. CDR3 loop: CASSLFSLAGGNQETQYF. The DNA for the CDR3 is TGTGCCAGCAGCTTATTTTCTTTAGCGGGAGGGAACCAAGAGACCCAGTACTTC.

The sample holds many counts of this clone. The CDR3 reads CASSKGRRYTF. The CDR3 DNA sequence: TGTGCCAGCAGCAAAGGGAGGCGCTACACCTTC. V gene TRBV21-1 combines with J gene TRBJ1-2. TRBV21-1 is labeled a pseudogene. The CDR3 covers 11 residues.

Of note for this clone: Within the sample, other DNA sequences also encode this same CDR3. The rearrangement uses TRBV7-9 and TRBJ2-7, with TRBD1 matching over 8 bases. This CDR3 region has 13 residues. V was pared by 5 bases and J by 6 bases, with 6 bases of the junction left unmatched. Germline V lookup: CDR1 SEHNR, CDR2 FQNEAQ (reference sequence). The CDR3 loop is CASSRGQGSEQYF. In DNA form, the CDR3 reads TGTGCCAGCAGCCGAGGACAGGGCAGCGAGCAGTACTTC.

The rearrangement uses TRBV5-6 and TRBJ2-1; 10 bases align to TRBD1. The CDR3 extends over 16 amino acids. CDR1 and CDR2 from the germline V gene are SGHDT and YYEEEE. The V gene end was trimmed by 0 bases and the J gene end by 10 bases; junction bases not matched to a gene: 10. The CDR3 loop reads CASSLGLLTGGVEQFF. The DNA of the CDR3 is TGTGCCAGCAGCTTGGGATTGCTGACAGGGGGCGTCGAGCAGTTCTTC.

The CDR3, as DNA: TGTGCCAGCAGCTTATGGGACAGGAACACTGAAGCTTTCTTT. Its protein is CASSLWDRNTEAFF. This chain uses TRBV5-6 with TRBJ1-1; 7 bases line up with TRBD1. Germline V gene lookup returns CDR1 SGHDT and CDR2 YYEEEE. With V trimmed by 2 bases and J by 1 base, 2 bases remained unmatched. The CDR3 has 14 amino acids.